Sequencing of this T cell receptor (beta chain) was carried out in a study of cytotoxic CD8 clonotypes in ibrutinib-treated CLL. From germline, CDR1 is MNHEY and CDR2 SMNVEV (reference sequence). This CDR3 is built from 15 residues. V was pared by 5 bases and J by 4 bases, with 6 bases of the junction left unmatched. The assay was immunoSEQ multiplex PCR, and TCRdb's table has in-frame clones only and misses some. The table includes about 130,000 clones, around 85% detected once. Findings and caveats of the study: Clonality increased with ibrutinib response but returned toward baseline at progression. Among the clonotypes, public ones were uncommon and contracted or held stable on treatment.

On this clone itself: Its antigen is as yet unknown.

The chain joins TRBV27 to TRBJ2-2; TRBD2 agrees at 8 bases. The starting material was PBMCs, obtained after 24 months of ibrutinib treatment. This receptor was identified in a human donor with chronic lymphocytic leukemia. The CDR3 loop is CASSPRGATTGELFF. CDR3 DNA: TGTGCCAGCAGTCCGCGGGGGGCCACCACCGGGGAGCTGTTTTTT.